A single sample is the source of the 20 T cell receptor beta chains below, sequenced in a study of OX40 agonist ivuxolimab in advanced cancers. Libraries were constructed by the immunoSEQ multiplex PCR assay. Drawn from immuneACCESS, this table holds only the in-frame rearrangements with V and J called that TCRdb kept. Clones are partly lost; checked studies trace under half to an unresolved V gene and leave the rest unexplained. The sample table holds 55,000 to 80,000 clones, of which around 79% were seen once. Approximately 5.1% of the sample lies in the top ten. Sequences were derived from CD4+ or CD8+ T cells sorted from blood, sampled in a trial of the OX40 agonist ivuxolimab. The receptor set was obtained from an adult with an advanced solid tumor such as melanoma, head and neck, liver or kidney cancer.

The rearrangement joins TRBV7-6 to TRBJ1-5; 8 nucleotides match TRBD1. Germline loops: CDR1 SGHVS, CDR2 FNYEAQ. V dropped 1 base and J dropped 6; count of bases not matched to a gene: 5. This CDR3 contains 15 residues. CDR3 DNA: TGTGCCAGCAGCTTAGGACAGGGGAGGGGTCAGCCCCAGCATTTT. It codes for CASSLGQGRGQPQHF.

Comments on this clone: The junction differs from germline at one of its ends, possibly a read error. This chain's CDR3 is CASSLIVGQGANTRELFF. Written as DNA, the CDR3 is TGTGCCAGCAGTTTAATTGTAGGGCAGGGCGCGAACACCAGGGAGCTGTTTTTT. This sequence joins TRBV27 and TRBJ2-2, with TRBD1 as a possible D gene (5 bases). From germline, CDR1 is MNHEY and CDR2 SMNVEV (reference sequence). CDR3 size: 18 residues.

This clone was counted once. The gene calls are TRBV18 and TRBJ2-3, with 9 positions matching TRBD2. The CDR3 spans 16 residues. The V and J ends lost 5 bases and 3 bases, in that order; junction bases with no gene match: 9. Looked up from germline, CDR1 is KGHSH and CDR2 is LQKENI. The CDR3 DNA sequence: TGTGCCAGCTCAGATGGACTAGCGAGGTTTACAGATACGCAGTATTTT. Residues: CASSDGLARFTDTQYF.

The V call is TRBV9, the J call TRBJ1-2; D uncertain. V was pared by 3 bases and J by 5 bases, with 11 bases between. The CDR3 is made up of 13 amino acids. Germline values: CDR1 SGDLS, CDR2 YYNGEE. CDR3 residues: CASSDWTEYGYTF. CDR3 DNA: TGTGCCAGCAGCGATTGGACGGAGTATGGCTACACCTTC.

The chain combines TRBV7-2 with TRBJ1-3; possibly TRBD1 for D (6 bases). This CDR3 spans 16 amino acids. Per the germline V gene, CDR1 is SGHTA and CDR2 is FQGNSA. V dropped 1 base and J dropped 6 bases, with 16 bases sitting between them. CDR3 sequence: CASSLEGTSVPNTIYF. In DNA, the CDR3 is TGTGCCAGCAGCTTAGAAGGGACATCCGTTCCAAACACCATATATTTT.

This chain uses TRBV28 with TRBJ1-2, with D maybe TRBD1 (6 bases). Trimming stripped 2 bases from V and 4 bases from J, with 11 bases between. The CDR3 totals 14 residues. From germline, CDR1 is MDHEN and CDR2 SYDVKM. The CDR3 coding sequence is TGTGCCAGCAGTTTAGTTGGGGGCTTCTATGGCTACACCTTC. As protein: CASSLVGGFYGYTF.

The CDR3 nucleotides read TGTGCCAGCATCGGGAACTCTGGAAACACCATATATTTT. Its translation is CASIGNSGNTIYF. The chain carries TRBV28 and TRBJ1-3; no clear D gene. V gave up 7 bases and J gave up 0 bases, with 7 bases separating them. The CDR3 contains 13 residues. Germline-derived CDR1 and CDR2 are MDHEN and SYDVKM.

Only one count was recorded for this clone. V usage is TRBV7-2 and J usage is TRBJ1-1; weak D call: TRBD1 (6 bases). V lost 6 bases and J lost 4, with 18 bases in between. The CDR3 has 15 residues. Germline V gene lookup returns CDR1 SGHTA and CDR2 FQGNSA. The chain's CDR3 is CASSLHTGFVTEAFF. In nucleotides, the CDR3 is TGTGCCAGCAGTTTGCACACAGGGTTTGTCACTGAAGCTTTCTTT. The full variable domain, completed using reference TRBV7-2 and TRBJ1-1, is GAGVSQSPSNKVTEKGKDVELRCDPISGHTALYWYRQSLGQGLEFLIYFQGNSAPDKSGLPSDRFSAERTGGSVSTLTIQRTQQEDSAVYLCASSLHTGFVTEAFFGQGTRLTVV.

A few counts support this clone. The gene calls are TRBV28 and TRBJ1-5; D unclear. Germline values: CDR1 MDHEN, CDR2 SYDVKM. The CDR3 runs to 13 residues. V gave up 6 bases and J gave up 4 bases, with 10 bases separating them. In DNA, the CDR3 is TGTGCCAGCAGCGGGCCGGGGAATCAGCCCCAGCATTTT. It specifies CASSGPGNQPQHF.

The chain carries TRBV6-5 and TRBJ1-1; 7 bases map to TRBD1. The germline V gene encodes CDR1 MNHEY and CDR2 SVGAGI. The trim removed 5 bases at V and 1 base at J, leaving 7 bases unmatched. This CDR3 region has 15 residues. The chain's CDR3 is CASSQGDRENTEAFF. CDR3 in DNA: TGTGCCAGCAGTCAAGGGGACAGAGAGAACACTGAAGCTTTCTTT.

The chain combines TRBV6-4 with TRBJ1-4; D is ambiguous. Trimming left V 4 bases short and J 3 bases short, with 6 bases between. CDR1 and CDR2 from the germline V gene are MRHNA and SNTAGT. This CDR3 is built from 13 residues. The CDR3 region is CASSGAANEKLFF. The DNA for the CDR3 is TGTGCCAGCAGTGGGGCGGCTAATGAAAAACTGTTTTTT.

The V gene is TRBV4-2, the J gene TRBJ1-2; perhaps TRBD1 as D (6 bases). Germline V lookup: CDR1 LGHNA, CDR2 YNFKEQ. This CDR3 is 16 amino acids long. V lost 5 bases and J lost 2, with 18 bases in between. The chain's CDR3 is CASSSGQSDFNYGYTF. The CDR3, as DNA: TGTGCCAGCAGCTCCGGACAGAGCGATTTCAACTATGGCTACACCTTC.

The gene calls are TRBV9 and TRBJ2-1; 7 nucleotides agree with TRBD2. Per the germline V gene, CDR1 is SGDLS and CDR2 is YYNGEE. The CDR3 totals 14 residues. V shed 3 bases and J 4 bases; nucleotides not matched to a gene: 4. The CDR3 nucleotides are TGTGCCAGCAGCGCGGGAGGCGCATACAATGAGCAGTTCTTC. Translation: CASSAGGAYNEQFF. Based on the CDR3 plus reference TRBV9 and TRBJ2-1, the full variable domain is DSGVTQTPKHLITATGQRVTLRCSPRSGDLSVYWYQQSLDQGLQFLIQYYNGEERAKGNILERFSAQQFPDLHSELNLSSLELGDSALYFCASSAGGAYNEQFFGPGTRLTVL.

The V call is TRBV9, the J call TRBJ2-1; TRBD1 matches at 9 bases. CDR3 length: 15 amino acids. V was clipped by 3 bases and J by 4 bases; unmatched bases: 5. Germline V gene lookup returns CDR1 SGDLS and CDR2 YYNGEE. The DNA for the CDR3 is TGTGCCAGCAGCGGCGGGACAGGGACTTACAATGAGCAGTTCTTC. Protein: CASSGGTGTYNEQFF.

The V call is TRBV6-5, the J call TRBJ1-2; tentatively, D is TRBD1 (6 bases). The CDR3 consists of 15 residues. The germline V and J ends were trimmed by 6 bases and 2 bases, with 16 bases remaining between them. From germline, CDR1 is MNHEY and CDR2 SVGAGI. The CDR3 bases are TGTGCCAGCAGATCCGAGGGGGGGGGAAACTATGGCTACACCTTC. Encoded protein: CASRSEGGGNYGYTF.

The chain is built from TRBV7-9 and TRBJ1-1; 9 nucleotides agree with TRBD1. J gave up 8 bases and V 4 bases, and 8 bases lay outside the gene matches. This CDR3 comprises 14 residues. Germline-derived CDR1 and CDR2 are SEHNR and FQNEAQ (reference sequence). In DNA form, the CDR3 reads TGTGCCAGCAGCTCCACAGGGGGCTCGGAGGAAGCTTTCTTT. It yields the protein CASSSTGGSEEAFF. Filled out from reference TRBV7-9 and TRBJ1-1, the complete variable domain reads DTGVSQNPRHKITKRGQNVTFRCDPISEHNRLYWYRQTLGQGPEFLTYFQNEAQLEKSRLLSDRFSAERPKGSFSTLEIQRTEQGDSAMYLCASSSTGGSEEAFFGQGTRLTVV.

The chain couples TRBV29-1 to TRBJ2-3; TRBD1 matches 7 bases. The CDR3 contains 14 residues. CDR1 SQVTM and CDR2 ANQGSEA come from the germline V gene. Germline trimming cut 2 bases from V and 4 bases from J; bases unmatched to any gene: 6. This CDR3 is CSVEINRGPDTQYF. CDR3 DNA: TGCAGCGTTGAAATAAACAGGGGCCCAGATACGCAGTATTTT.

V usage is TRBV7-7 and J usage is TRBJ2-1; the match to TRBD1 covers 10 bases. Per germline, CDR1 SSHAT and CDR2 FNYEAQ (reference sequence). The V and J ends lost 4 bases and 7 bases, in that order; junction bases with no gene match: 1. The CDR3 extends over 13 amino acids. CDR3 loop: CASSSDRGNEQFF. In DNA, the CDR3 is TGTGCCAGCAGCTCGGACAGGGGGAATGAGCAGTTCTTC.

This chain connects TRBV2 to TRBJ2-3; 7 bases align to TRBD2. Trimming removed 7 bases from V and 2 bases from J; junction bases left unmatched: 9. CDR3 size: 15 residues. Looked up from germline, CDR1 is SNHLY and CDR2 is FYNNEI. CDR3 bases: TGTGCCAGCACTGGAGCGGGGAGCCCCACAGATACGCAGTATTTT. Translation: CASTGAGSPTDTQYF.

In this sample, this clone turned up a few times. CDR3 coding DNA: TGTGCCATCAGTGAGGCAGGGGGCACTGAAGCTTTCTTT. Amino acid sequence: CAISEAGGTEAFF. V and J are TRBV10-3 and TRBJ1-1; TRBD1 matches 7 bases. CDR3 length: 13 residues. Per the germline V gene, CDR1 is ENHRY and CDR2 is SYGVKD. Trimming removed 2 bases from V and 4 bases from J; junction bases left unmatched: 1.